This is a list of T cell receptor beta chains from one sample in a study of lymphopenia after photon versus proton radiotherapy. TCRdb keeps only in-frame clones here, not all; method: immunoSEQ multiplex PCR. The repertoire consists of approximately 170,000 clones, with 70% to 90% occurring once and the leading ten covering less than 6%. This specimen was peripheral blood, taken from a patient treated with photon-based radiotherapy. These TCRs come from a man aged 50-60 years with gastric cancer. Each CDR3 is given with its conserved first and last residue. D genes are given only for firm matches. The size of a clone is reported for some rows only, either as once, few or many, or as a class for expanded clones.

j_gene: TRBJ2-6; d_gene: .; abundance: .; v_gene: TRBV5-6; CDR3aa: CASSFGLGSGANVLTF; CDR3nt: TGTGCCAGCAGCTTCGGGCTTGGCTCTGGGGCCAACGTCCTGACTTTC
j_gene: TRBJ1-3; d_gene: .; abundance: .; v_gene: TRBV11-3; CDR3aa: CASSLDLVDGYSGNTIYF; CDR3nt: TGTGCCAGCAGCTTAGATCTTGTGGACGGTTACTCTGGAAACACCATATATTTT
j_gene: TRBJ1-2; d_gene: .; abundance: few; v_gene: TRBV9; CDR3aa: CASSPGGRANPYGYTF; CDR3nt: TGTGCCAGCAGCCCGGGGGGCAGGGCGAATCCCTATGGCTACACCTTC
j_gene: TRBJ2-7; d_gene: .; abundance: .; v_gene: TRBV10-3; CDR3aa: CAISGRDNTYEQYF; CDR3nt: TGTGCCATCAGTGGCCGGGACAACACCTACGAGCAGTACTTC
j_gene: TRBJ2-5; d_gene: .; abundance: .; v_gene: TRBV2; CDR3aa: CASSLTVGNRQTQYF; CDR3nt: TGTGCCAGCAGTTTGACAGTAGGGAACCGACAGACCCAGTACTTC
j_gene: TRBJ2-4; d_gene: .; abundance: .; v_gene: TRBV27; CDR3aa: CASSSYRAEAKNIQYF; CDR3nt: TGTGCCAGCAGTTCCTACAGGGCTGAGGCCAAAAACATTCAGTACTTC
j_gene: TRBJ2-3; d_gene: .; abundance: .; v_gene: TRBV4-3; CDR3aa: CASSQAGADTQYF; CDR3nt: TGCGCCAGCAGCCAAGCAGGGGCCGATACGCAGTATTTT
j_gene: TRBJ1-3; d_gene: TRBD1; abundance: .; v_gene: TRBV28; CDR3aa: CASSLPRDRGHTIYF; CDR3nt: TGTGCCAGCAGCCTCCCCCGGGACAGGGGACACACCATATATTTT
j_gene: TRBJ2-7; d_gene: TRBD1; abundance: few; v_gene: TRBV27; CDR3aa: CASSLSVRDRVYEQYF; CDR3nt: TGTGCCAGCAGTTTATCGGTCCGGGACAGGGTCTACGAGCAGTACTTC
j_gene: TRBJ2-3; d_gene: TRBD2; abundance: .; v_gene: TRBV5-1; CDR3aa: CASSLVAGVSADTQYF; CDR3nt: TGCGCCAGCAGCTTGGTAGCGGGAGTTTCCGCAGATACGCAGTATTTT
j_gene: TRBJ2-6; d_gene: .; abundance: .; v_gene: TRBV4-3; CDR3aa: CASSQANVAGANVLTF; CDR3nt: TGCGCCAGCAGCCAAGCGAACGTGGCTGGGGCCAACGTCCTGACTTTC
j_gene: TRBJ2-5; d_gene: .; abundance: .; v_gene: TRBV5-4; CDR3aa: CASSLDSRSQETQYF; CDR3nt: TGTGCCAGCAGCTTGGACTCCAGATCACAAGAGACCCAGTACTTC
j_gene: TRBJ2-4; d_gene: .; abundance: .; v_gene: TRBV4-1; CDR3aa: CASSQVGRTVKNIQYF; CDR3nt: TGCGCCAGCAGCCAAGTGGGAAGGACGGTAAAAAACATTCAGTACTTC
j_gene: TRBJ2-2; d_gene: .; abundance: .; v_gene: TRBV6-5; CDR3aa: CASSHETTGELFF; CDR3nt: TGTGCCAGCAGCCACGAGACCACCGGGGAGCTGTTTTTT
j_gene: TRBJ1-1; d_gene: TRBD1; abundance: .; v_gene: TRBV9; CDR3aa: CASSGQGALGTEAFF; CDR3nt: TGTGCCAGCAGCGGGCAGGGGGCGTTGGGCACTGAAGCTTTCTTT
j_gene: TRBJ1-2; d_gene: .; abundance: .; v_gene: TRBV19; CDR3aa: CASSRGDSIYGYTF; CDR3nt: TGTGCCAGTAGCCGGGGAGACAGCATCTATGGCTACACCTTC
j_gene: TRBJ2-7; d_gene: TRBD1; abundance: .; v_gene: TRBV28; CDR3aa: CASSLDRAGFEQYF; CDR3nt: TGTGCCAGCAGTTTAGACAGGGCAGGCTTCGAGCAGTACTTC
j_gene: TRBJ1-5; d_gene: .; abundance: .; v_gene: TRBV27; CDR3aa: CASSFSYNQPQHF; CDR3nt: TGTGCCAGCAGTTTCAGCTACAATCAGCCCCAGCATTTT
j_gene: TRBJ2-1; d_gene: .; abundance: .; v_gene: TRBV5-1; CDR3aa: CASSLASGAYNEQFF; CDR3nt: TGCGCCAGCAGCTTGGCAAGCGGAGCCTACAATGAGCAGTTCTTC
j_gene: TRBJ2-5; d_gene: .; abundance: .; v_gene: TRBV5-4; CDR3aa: CASSLAGLKETQYF; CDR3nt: TGTGCCAGCAGCTTGGCAGGACTTAAAGAGACCCAGTACTTC
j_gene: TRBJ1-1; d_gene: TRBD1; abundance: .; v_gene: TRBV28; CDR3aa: CASSSTGQGAEKEAFF; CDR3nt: TGTGCCAGCAGTTCCACAGGACAGGGGGCTGAAAAGGAAGCTTTCTTT
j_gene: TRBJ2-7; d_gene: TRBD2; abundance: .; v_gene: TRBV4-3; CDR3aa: CASSQEPAGGVEQYF; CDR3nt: TGCGCCAGCAGCCAAGAACCAGCGGGAGGGGTCGAGCAGTACTTC
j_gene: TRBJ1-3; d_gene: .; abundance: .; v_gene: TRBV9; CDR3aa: CASSRGPGGGNTIYF; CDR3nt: TGTGCCAGCAGCAGAGGCCCCGGAGGCGGAAACACCATATATTTT
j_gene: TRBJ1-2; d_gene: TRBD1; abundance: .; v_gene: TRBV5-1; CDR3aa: CASSTDGTAYGYTF; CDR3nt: TGCGCCAGCAGCACAGATGGGACAGCCTATGGCTACACCTTC
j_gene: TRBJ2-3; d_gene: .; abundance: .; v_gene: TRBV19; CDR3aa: CASSLRFTDTQYF; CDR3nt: TGTGCCAGTAGCCTGAGATTCACAGATACGCAGTATTTT
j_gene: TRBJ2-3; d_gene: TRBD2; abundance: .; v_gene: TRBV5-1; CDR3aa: CASRLAATDTQYF; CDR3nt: TGCGCCAGCAGACTAGCGGCCACAGATACGCAGTATTTT
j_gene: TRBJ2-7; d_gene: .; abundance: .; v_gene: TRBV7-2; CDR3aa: CASRPTTQSYEQYF; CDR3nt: TGTGCCAGCAGACCCACAACTCAGTCCTACGAGCAGTACTTC
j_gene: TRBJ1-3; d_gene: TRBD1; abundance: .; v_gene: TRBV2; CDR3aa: CASRTGGRDSGNTIYF; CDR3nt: TGTGCCAGCCGAACAGGGGGTCGGGACTCTGGAAACACCATATATTTT